Below are 31 T cell receptor beta chains sequenced from a single sample in a study of T-cell memory formation after mild COVID-19. Via MiXCR, TCRdb re-called the 5' RACE reads, giving one row per CDR3 protein. The repertoire has around 250,000 distinct CDR3 sequences, more than 8% of them found once; the top ten carry 20% to 25%. Sequencing was done on a sample of PBMCs or a T cell subset sorted from them (not recorded which). The receptors were sampled from a man younger than 35 who had mild COVID-19 (a few samples of this study predate the infection). Cell type and time point are not known.

This clonotype was observed a few times. V is TRBV12-3 or TRBV12-4 and J is TRBJ1-2; tentative D call: TRBD1 (6 bases). The CDR3 covers 13 residues. V lost 0 bases to trimming and J lost 7 bases, with 9 bases between them. CDR3 coding DNA: TGTGCCAGCAGTTTAGCAGCAGGGGTTGGCTACACCTTC. It is translated as CASSLAAGVGYTF.

V gene TRBV9 combines with J gene TRBJ2-7; weak D call: TRBD1 (5 bases). The V gene's germline CDR1 is SGDLS and CDR2 YYNGEE. The length of the CDR3 is 15 residues. V dropped 1 base and J dropped 1 base, with 12 bases sitting between them. CDR3 sequence (DNA): TGTGCCAGCAGCGTACTGGGGCCCTCGTCCTACGAGCAGTACGTC. It is translated as CASSVLGPSSYEQYV.

The genes are TRBV5-1 and TRBJ2-5; D may be TRBD1 (5 bases). The germline CDR1 and CDR2 sequences are SGHRS and YFSETQ. The CDR3 runs 15 residues. V lost 4 bases and J lost 2, with 15 bases in between. The CDR3 reads CASSEGTGAQETQYF. The CDR3, as DNA: TGCGCCAGCAGCGAAGGAACAGGAGCTCAAGAGACCCAGTACTTC.

The J gene is TRBJ2-3, the V gene TRBV5-1; D not certain. CDR1 is SGHRS, CDR2 YFSETQ, per germline. V was clipped by 1 base and J by 6 bases, with 12 bases between them. This CDR3 has 14 amino acids. The CDR3 nucleotides read TGCGCCAGCAGCTTGCTTAGGCAGCAGGATACGCAGTATTTT. Translated, it gives CASSLLRQQDTQYF. The full variable domain, completed using reference TRBV5-1 and TRBJ2-3, is KAGVTQTPRYLIKTRGQQVTLSCSPISGHRSVSWYQQTPGQGLQFLFEYFSETQRNKGNFPGRFSGRQFSNSRSEMNVSTLELGDSALYLCASSLLRQQDTQYFGPGTRLTVL.

This clonotype has just a few counts. The chain has TRBV6-2 or TRBV6-3 and TRBJ2-3; D may be TRBD2 (6 bases). V lost 7 bases to trimming and J lost 3 bases, with 20 bases between them. The CDR3 is 16 residues long. The V gene's germline CDR1 is MNHEY and CDR2 SVGEGT. The CDR3 here is CASTYSGGGGTDTQYF. DNA of the CDR3: TGTGCCAGCACCTACTCCGGAGGAGGAGGGACAGATACGCAGTATTTT.

This clonotype occurred a few times. The V call is TRBV5-6, the J call TRBJ1-3; D call uncertain. Germline assignment: CDR1 SGHDT and CDR2 YYEEEE. Trimming removed 2 bases from V and 4 bases from J, with 10 bases in between. CDR3 length: 14 residues. This CDR3 reads CASSFLATGNTIYF. In nucleotides, the CDR3 is TGTGCCAGCAGCTTTCTGGCTACAGGAAACACCATATATTTT.

Only one count was recorded for this clonotype. The chain combines TRBV7-9 with TRBJ2-7; 11 bases fit TRBD1. CDR1 SEHNR and CDR2 FQNEAQ come from the germline V gene (reference sequence). The J segment lost 6 bases and the V segment lost 1 base, leaving 2 bases of the junction unmatched. CDR3 length: 14 amino acids. The CDR3 bases are TGTGCCAGCAGCTTAGTCGGGACAGGGGGCGAGCAGTACTTC. Protein product: CASSLVGTGGEQYF.

This clonotype was found a few times. The chain couples TRBV9 to TRBJ2-3; 7 positions agree with TRBD1. CDR3 length: 15 amino acids. CDR1 is SGDLS and CDR2 is YYNGEE in the germline V gene. With V trimmed by 0 bases and J by 1 base, 2 bases remained unmatched. The chain's CDR3 is CASSVEGAGTDTQYF. The CDR3 region has the DNA TGTGCCAGCAGCGTAGAGGGGGCCGGCACAGATACGCAGTATTTT. The full variable domain, rest sourced from reference TRBV9 and TRBJ2-3, is DSGVTQTPKHLITATGQRVTLRCSPRSGDLSVYWYQQSLDQGLQFLIQYYNGEERAKGNILERFSAQQFPDLHSELNLSSLELGDSALYFCASSVEGAGTDTQYFGPGTRLTVL.

This clonotype was counted only a few times. No DNA is shown, since the ends of the CDR3 on it are uncertain; the CDR3 is the one TCRdb lists. J is TRBJ2-2 and V is TRBV10-3; TRBD1, the table's D call, was not compared with the DNA. The germline V gene has CDR1 ENHRY and CDR2 SYGVKD. The CDR3 numbers 13 amino acids, ends counted. This chain's CDR3 is CAINGGLSGSCFF.

J is TRBJ1-1 and V is TRBV7-6; D call uncertain. From germline, CDR1 is SGHVS and CDR2 FNYEAQ. V shed 3 bases and J shed 2 bases, with 10 bases lying between them. The CDR3 has 14 residues. This chain's CDR3 is CASSFDSLNTEAFF. CDR3 sequence (DNA): TGTGCCAGCAGCTTTGATTCTCTCAACACTGAAGCTTTCTTT.

This clonotype was seen a few times. This chain connects TRBV20-1 to TRBJ2-7; maybe TRBD1 (5 bases). The CDR3 has 14 amino acids. With 6 bases removed from V and 0 bases from J, the gap between germline ends came to 15 bases. The germline gives CDR1 DFQATT, CDR2 SNEGSKA (reference sequence). CDR3 nucleotides: TGCAGTGCCAGGGTAGAGGTCAGCTCCTACGAGCAGTACTTC. It translates to CSARVEVSSYEQYF.

This clonotype turned up a few times. This chain joins TRBV9 and TRBJ2-6; maybe TRBD1 (6 bases). Trimming cost V 2 bases and J 0 bases, with 12 bases left between them. CDR1 and CDR2 (germline): SGDLS, YYNGEE. The CDR3 loop spans 17 amino acids. The CDR3 DNA is TGTGCCAGCAGCGTTAGCGCGGACAGCTCTGGGGCCAACGTCCTGACTTTC. Amino acids: CASSVSADSSGANVLTF.

In this sample, this clonotype turned up a few times. V usage is TRBV4-3 and J usage is TRBJ1-2; D not certain. This CDR3 region has 15 residues. CDR1 is LGHNA, CDR2 YSLEER, per germline. V was shortened by 0 bases and J by 2 bases, with 10 bases between the two germline ends. This CDR3 reads CASSQEVTGNYGYTF. CDR3 sequence (DNA): TGCGCCAGCAGCCAAGAGGTAACCGGGAACTATGGCTACACCTTC.

This clonotype is a singleton in its sample. This chain uses TRBV5-1 with TRBJ1-2, with 7 nucleotides matching TRBD1. This CDR3 contains 17 residues. Germline CDR1 reads SGHRS; CDR2 reads YFSETQ. V shed 3 bases and J 4 bases; nucleotides not matched to a gene: 15. The CDR3 reads CASSSGGQTDLSYGYTF. The DNA of the CDR3 is TGCGCCAGCAGCTCCGGGGGACAGACAGACCTATCCTATGGCTACACCTTC.

This clonotype was picked up many times. The chain carries TRBV7-3 and TRBJ1-6; perhaps TRBD1 as D (5 bases). The V gene lost 1 base and the J gene lost 10 bases, with 14 bases spanning the gap. Per the germline V gene, CDR1 is SGHTA and CDR2 is FQGTGA. This CDR3 region has 15 residues. The CDR3 loop is CASSLNGGRDSPLHF. CDR3 nucleotides: TGTGCCAGCAGCTTAAATGGGGGAAGAGACTCACCCCTCCACTTT.

Only a few counts were recorded for this clonotype. The chain uses TRBV5-5 and TRBJ2-2; D gene unclear. CDR3 length equals 14 residues. From germline, CDR1 is SGHKS and CDR2 YYEKEE (reference sequence). Trimming shortened V by 7 bases and J by 0 bases, and 10 bases separated the two germline ends. The CDR3 is CASWQTANTGELFF. CDR3 bases: TGTGCCAGCTGGCAAACCGCGAACACCGGGGAGCTGTTTTTT.

The genes are TRBV2 and TRBJ2-3, with TRBD2 matching 15 bases. The CDR3 has 17 residues. Losses at the gene ends were 6 bases for V and 2 bases for J; bases not matched to a gene: 6. CDR1 SNHLY and CDR2 FYNNEI come from the germline V gene. This chain's CDR3 is CASRIGTSGGPTDTQYF. The CDR3 coding sequence is TGTGCCAGCAGGATAGGGACTAGCGGGGGGCCCACAGATACGCAGTATTTT.

V usage is TRBV27 and J usage is TRBJ1-2, with TRBD1 identical over 10 bases. Germline V gene data show CDR1 as MNHEY and CDR2 as SMNVEV (reference sequence). The length of the CDR3 is 17 residues. V was clipped by 1 base and J by 5 bases; unmatched bases: 10. CDR3 sequence: CASSLYAGGDRGYGYTF. The CDR3 DNA is TGTGCCAGCAGTTTATACGCCGGCGGGGACAGGGGTTATGGCTACACCTTC.

The chain carries TRBV6-1 and TRBJ2-1; 13 nucleotides agree with TRBD2. From germline, CDR1 is MNHNS and CDR2 SASEGT. J gave up 5 bases and V 5 bases, and 12 bases lay outside the gene matches. This CDR3 is 18 amino acids long. CDR3 residues: CASSLFGLAGVLNNEQFF. CDR3 DNA: TGTGCCAGCAGTCTATTCGGACTAGCGGGGGTGCTGAACAATGAGCAGTTCTTC.

The rearrangement uses TRBV18 and TRBJ2-2; D unclear. Trimming removed 2 bases at V and 4 bases at J, with 8 bases between. The CDR3 contains 14 residues. Germline CDR1 and CDR2: KGHSH and LQKENI. CDR3 in DNA: TGTGCCAGCTCACCAATCGGCACCACCGGGGAGCTGTTTTTT. This sequence encodes CASSPIGTTGELFF. Drawing the rest from reference TRBV18 and TRBJ2-2, the complete variable domain is NAGVMQNPRHLVRRRGQEARLRCSPMKGHSHVYWYRQLPEEGLKFMVYLQKENIIDESGMPKERFSAEFPKEGPSILRIQQVVRGDSAAYFCASSPIGTTGELFFGEGSRLTVL.

The table lists this clonotype with many counts. This rearrangement joins TRBV7-9 to TRBJ1-2; no definite D call. Germline V gene data show CDR1 as SEHNR and CDR2 as FQNEAQ (reference sequence). The CDR3 spans 12 residues. V was clipped by 2 bases and J by 7 bases, with 8 bases between them. The CDR3 here is CASSLRTAGYTF. The CDR3 DNA follows: TGTGCCAGCAGCTTAAGAACAGCTGGCTACACCTTC. Based on the CDR3 plus reference TRBV7-9 and TRBJ1-2, the full variable domain is DTGVSQNPRHKITKRGQNVTFRCDPISEHNRLYWYRQTLGQGPEFLTYFQNEAQLEKSRLLSDRFSAERPKGSFSTLEIQRTEQGDSAMYLCASSLRTAGYTFGSGTRLTVV.

There are a few counts of this clonotype. The chain couples TRBV10-2 to TRBJ2-3; 7 bases agree with TRBD2. CDR3 size: 18 residues. The junction had 17 bases not matched to a gene; V was cut back by 4 bases and J by 4 bases. Germline V lookup: CDR1 WSHSY, CDR2 SAAADI. The CDR3 here is CASSVTGRTRGFSDTQYF. Here the CDR3 DNA reads TGCGCCAGCAGTGTGACGGGAAGGACTAGAGGTTTTTCAGATACGCAGTATTTT.

This sequence joins TRBV5-1 and TRBJ2-3; a possible D gene is TRBD1 (6 bases). The CDR3 runs 14 residues. Trimming cost V 3 bases and J 6 bases, with 14 bases left between them. Looked up from germline, CDR1 is SGHRS and CDR2 is YFSETQ. The CDR3 spells CASSYQGPQDTQYF. CDR3 DNA sequence: TGCGCCAGCAGCTACCAGGGGCCTCAGGATACGCAGTATTTT.

This chain joins TRBV14 and TRBJ2-5, with D unclear. The CDR3 totals 15 residues. V lost 0 bases and J 2 bases, leaving 10 bases between the germline ends. Germline V gene data show CDR1 as SGHDN and CDR2 as FVKESK. The DNA of the CDR3 is TGTGCCAGCAGCCAAGATCGGAGCATGCAAGAGACCCAGTACTTC. Translation: CASSQDRSMQETQYF.

This clonotype was observed a few times. The gene calls are TRBV5-1 and TRBJ2-1; TRBD1 aligns across 7 bases. The CDR3 runs to 15 residues. The J segment lost 2 bases and the V segment lost 4 bases, leaving 6 bases of the junction unmatched. Germline V gives CDR1 SGHRS, CDR2 YFSETQ. DNA of the CDR3: TGCGCCAGCAGCCCCTCGGGACAGACCTACAATGAGCAGTTCTTC. It encodes CASSPSGQTYNEQFF.

This sequence joins TRBV11-2 and TRBJ1-1; D unclear. The germline V and J ends were trimmed by 0 bases and 8 bases, with 10 bases remaining between them. This CDR3 contains 13 residues. Germline V gene lookup returns CDR1 SGHAT and CDR2 FQNNGV. The CDR3 DNA is TGTGCCAGCAGCTTAGACAGAGGGTTGGAAGCTTTCTTT. Translating it yields CASSLDRGLEAFF.

This clonotype was seen only a few times. The genes are TRBV7-2 and TRBJ1-1; no firm D call. The germline V and J ends were trimmed by 1 base and 4 bases, with 10 bases remaining between them. The CDR3 has 14 residues. Germline assignment: CDR1 SGHTA and CDR2 FQGNSA. CDR3 loop: CASSLEGGSTEAFF. CDR3 nucleotide sequence: TGTGCCAGCAGCTTAGAAGGCGGATCCACTGAAGCTTTCTTT.

This clonotype was counted between two and nine times. J is TRBJ2-4 and V is TRBV20-1, with D uncertain. The CDR3 sequence is 13 residues long. Trimming removed 5 bases from V and 0 bases from J, with 8 bases in between. Germline CDR1 and CDR2: DFQATT and SNEGSKA (reference sequence). Written as DNA, the CDR3 is TGCAGTGCTGAACAACTAGCCAAAAACATTCAGTACTTC. This codes for CSAEQLAKNIQYF.

This clonotype was observed a few times. The V gene is TRBV4-1, the J gene TRBJ1-5, with 9 bases aligning to TRBD1. The CDR3 sequence is 15 residues long. The V segment lost 0 bases and the J segment 6 bases; nucleotides outside the gene matches: 3. The germline gives CDR1 MGHRA, CDR2 YSYEKL. The CDR3 region has the DNA TGCGCCAGCAGCCAAGAGGGACAGGGCTTTCAGCCCCAGCATTTT. This sequence encodes CASSQEGQGFQPQHF.

This clonotype has only a few counts. The gene calls are TRBV6-6 and TRBJ1-2; 7 nucleotides line up with TRBD1. CDR1 is MNHNY and CDR2 is SVGAGI in the germline V gene (reference sequence). This CDR3 spans 13 amino acids. Trimming at V came to 4 bases and at J to 8 bases, leaving 7 bases not matched to a gene. The CDR3 DNA reads as TGTGCCAGCAGTTTAACAGGGGTGAAGGGCTACACCTTC. Its translation: CASSLTGVKGYTF.

The J gene is TRBJ2-3, the V gene TRBV4-3; D gene uncertain. The CDR3 has 16 amino acids. The germline V gene has CDR1 LGHNA and CDR2 YSLEER. Trimming shortened V by 0 bases and J by 2 bases, and 12 bases separated the two germline ends. CDR3 nucleotides: TGCGCCAGCAGCCAAGATGTGGGAACAAACACAGATACGCAGTATTTT. Protein product: CASSQDVGTNTDTQYF.